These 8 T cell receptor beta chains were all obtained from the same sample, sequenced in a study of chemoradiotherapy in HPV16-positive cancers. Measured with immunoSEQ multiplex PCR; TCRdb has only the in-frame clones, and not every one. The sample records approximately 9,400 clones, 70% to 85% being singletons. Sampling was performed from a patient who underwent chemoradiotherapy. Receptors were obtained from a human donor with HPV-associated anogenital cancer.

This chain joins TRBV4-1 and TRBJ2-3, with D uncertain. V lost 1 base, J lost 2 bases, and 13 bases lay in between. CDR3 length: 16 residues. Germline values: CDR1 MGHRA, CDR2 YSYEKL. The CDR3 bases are TGCGCCAGCAGCCAAGGGGTAAACCTTGACACAGATACGCAGTATTTT. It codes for CASSQGVNLDTDTQYF.

The CDR3 DNA sequence: TGTGCCAGCAGTGTGTCAGGGGGCGGCAATCAGCCCCAGCATTTT. Translating gives CASSVSGGGNQPQHF. The chain recombines TRBV6-4 with TRBJ1-5; TRBD1 matches at 8 bases. Germline-derived CDR1 and CDR2 are MRHNA and SNTAGT. There are 15 residues in the CDR3. The J segment lost 2 bases and the V segment lost 4 bases, leaving 4 bases of the junction unmatched.

For the CDR3, the DNA is TGTGCCAGCAGCTTTTTAGGTCCCACCTACGAGCAGTACTTC. It translates to CASSFLGPTYEQYF. This sequence joins TRBV7-8 and TRBJ2-7, with D unclear. Germline V gene data show CDR1 as SGHVS and CDR2 as FQNEAQ. The CDR3 has 14 amino acids. V lost 3 bases and J 2 bases, leaving 11 bases between the germline ends.

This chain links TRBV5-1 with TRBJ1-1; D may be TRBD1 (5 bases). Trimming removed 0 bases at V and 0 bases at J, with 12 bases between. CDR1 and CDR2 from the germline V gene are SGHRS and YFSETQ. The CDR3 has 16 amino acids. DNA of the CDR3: TGCGCCAGCAGCTTGGGACAGCTAAGCATGAACACTGAAGCTTTCTTT. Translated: CASSLGQLSMNTEAFF.

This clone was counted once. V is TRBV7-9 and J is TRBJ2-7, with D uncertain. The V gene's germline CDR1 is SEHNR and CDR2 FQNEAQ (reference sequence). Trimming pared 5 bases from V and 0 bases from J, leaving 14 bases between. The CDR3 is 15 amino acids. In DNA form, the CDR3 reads TGTGCCAGCAGCCAAGGTTGGGGTAACTCCTACGAGCAGTACTTC. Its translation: CASSQGWGNSYEQYF.

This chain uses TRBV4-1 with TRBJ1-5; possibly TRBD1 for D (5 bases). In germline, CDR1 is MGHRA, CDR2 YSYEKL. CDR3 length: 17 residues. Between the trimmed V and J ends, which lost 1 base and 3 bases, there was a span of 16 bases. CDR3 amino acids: CASSQGLAGQHNQPQHF. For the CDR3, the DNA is TGCGCCAGCAGCCAAGGATTAGCAGGGCAGCACAATCAGCCCCAGCATTTT.

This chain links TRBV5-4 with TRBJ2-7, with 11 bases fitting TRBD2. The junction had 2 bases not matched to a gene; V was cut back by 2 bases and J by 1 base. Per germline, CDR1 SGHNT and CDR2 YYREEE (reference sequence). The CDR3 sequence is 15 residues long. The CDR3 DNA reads TGTGCCAGCAGCTTCGGGACTAGCGGATCCTACGAGCAGTACTTC. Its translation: CASSFGTSGSYEQYF.

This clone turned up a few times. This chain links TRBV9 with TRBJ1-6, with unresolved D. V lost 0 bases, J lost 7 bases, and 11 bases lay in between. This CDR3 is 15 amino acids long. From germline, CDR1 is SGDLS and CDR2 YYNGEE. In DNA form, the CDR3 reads TGTGCCAGCAGCGTAGGAGAGGGCGGCAATTCACCCCTCCACTTT. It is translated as CASSVGEGGNSPLHF.